One and the same sample provided the 29 T cell receptor beta chains below, sequenced in a study of blood T cell repertoires in COVID-19. Only in-frame clones appear in the TCRdb table, and some are missing; sequencing was by immunoSEQ multiplex PCR. In the table there are 150,000 or so clones, roughly nine tenths of which are singletons. Sequenced input: peripheral blood. These receptors all stem from a middle-aged man with acute or convalescent COVID-19.

The CDR3 DNA reads TGTGCCAGTAGTATATCCGGGTATGGTATGTCTGGGGCCAACGTCCTGACTTTC. Translation: CASSISGYGMSGANVLTF. The rearrangement links TRBV19 to TRBJ2-6; unclear D gene. The CDR3 contains 18 residues. Germline V gives CDR1 LNHDA, CDR2 SQIVND (reference sequence). V was shortened by 2 bases and J by 1 base, with 15 bases between the two germline ends. Combining the CDR3 with reference TRBV19 and TRBJ2-6 gives the whole variable domain DGGITQSPKYLFRKEGQNVTLSCEQNLNHDAMYWYRQDPGQGLRLIYYSQIVNDFQKGDIAEGYSVSREKKESFPLTVTSAQKNPTAFYLCASSISGYGMSGANVLTFGAGSRLTVL.

The chain recombines TRBV10-3 with TRBJ2-1; TRBD2 aligns across 11 bases. Germline CDR1 ENHRY, CDR2 SYGVKD. The V and J ends lost 10 bases and 4 bases, in that order; junction bases with no gene match: 6. This CDR3 contains 14 residues. CDR3 DNA sequence: TGTGCCACTGCGACTAGCGGGACTTACAATGAGCAGTTCTTC. This encodes CATATSGTYNEQFF.

The V gene is TRBV15, the J gene TRBJ1-1; possible D gene TRBD1, 5 bases. CDR3 length: 13 amino acids. Trimming shortened V by 1 base and J by 5 bases, and 8 bases separated the two germline ends. Germline V CDR1 and CDR2: LNHNV, YYDKDF (reference sequence). In DNA, the CDR3 is TGTGCCACCAGCAGAGCCAGGGATACTGAAGCTTTCTTT. It translates to CATSRARDTEAFF.

The chain recombines TRBV10-3 with TRBJ1-1; possible D gene TRBD1, 5 bases. The V and J ends lost 2 bases and 8 bases respectively, with 15 bases between them. Germline V CDR1 and CDR2: ENHRY, SYGVKD. The CDR3 totals 14 residues. This CDR3 reads CAISEGRGGGEAFF. CDR3 coding DNA: TGTGCCATCAGTGAGGGACGGGGTGGGGGGGAAGCTTTCTTT.

The gene calls are TRBV4-1 and TRBJ2-7; 11 bases match TRBD2. V shed 3 bases, J shed 6 bases, and the junction held 4 bases outside the gene matches. This CDR3 is built from 14 residues. Germline V gene sequence: CDR1 MGHRA, CDR2 YSYEKL. This CDR3 is CASSHTSGSFEQYF. DNA of the CDR3: TGCGCCAGCAGCCACACTAGCGGGAGTTTCGAGCAGTACTTC.

The chain uses TRBV19 and TRBJ1-1; 9 nucleotides agree with TRBD1. CDR1 is LNHDA and CDR2 is SQIVND in the germline V gene (reference sequence). This CDR3 is built from 13 residues. V lost 10 bases, J lost 1 base, and 4 bases stayed unmatched. The CDR3 coding sequence is TGTGCCATGTGGGACAGGGAGAACACTGAAGCTTTCTTT. Protein sequence: CAMWDRENTEAFF.

The rearrangement uses TRBV5-1 and TRBJ2-1; 10 bases match TRBD2. With V trimmed by 3 bases and J by 4 bases, 4 bases remained unmatched. Germline V gives CDR1 SGHRS, CDR2 YFSETQ. This CDR3 region has 15 residues. The CDR3 loop is CASSSLAGGYNEQFF. The CDR3 nucleotides are TGCGCCAGCAGCTCCTTAGCGGGGGGATACAATGAGCAGTTCTTC.

The chain employs TRBV14 and TRBJ2-2; a weak D match, TRBD2 (5 bases). V was clipped by 2 bases and J by 3 bases, with 13 bases between them. The CDR3 length is 16 residues. Germline lookup yields CDR1 SGHDN and CDR2 FVKESK. DNA of the CDR3: TGTGCCAGCAGCCAAAAAGGGAGATCATACACCGGGGAGCTGTTTTTT. It is translated as CASSQKGRSYTGELFF.

The CDR3 DNA reads TGTGCCAGTAGTATAGCTGGTAACAGACCCACAGATACGCAGTATTTT. Encoded protein: CASSIAGNRPTDTQYF. The chain has TRBV19 and TRBJ2-3; no reliable D call. This CDR3 has 16 residues. Germline lookup yields CDR1 LNHDA and CDR2 SQIVND (reference sequence). The V end lost 1 base, the J end lost 2 bases, and 13 bases lay between the germline ends.

V gene TRBV24-1 combines with J gene TRBJ1-2; D gene ambiguous. V was shortened by 6 bases and J by 8 bases, with 12 bases between the two germline ends. The CDR3 is 12 residues long. CDR1 and CDR2 (germline): KGHDR, SFDVKD. Here the CDR3 DNA reads TGTGCCACCAGTCCCAGAGGGCACGGCTACACCTTC. Its translation: CATSPRGHGYTF.

The V call is TRBV13, the J call TRBJ2-3, with D uncertain. The CDR3 is 12 amino acids. Looked up from germline, CDR1 is PRHDT and CDR2 is FYEKMQ (reference sequence). V gave up 5 bases and J gave up 8 bases, with 11 bases separating them. Here the CDR3 reads CASSPHELTQYF. CDR3 nucleotide sequence: TGTGCCAGCAGCCCCCACGAGCTTACGCAGTATTTT.

The DNA for the CDR3 is TGTGCCAGTAGTGCCCCTGGACAGGGACAGCGTGCCGGGGAGCCCCAGCATTTT. It specifies CASSAPGQGQRAGEPQHF. The genes are TRBV19 and TRBJ1-5; 8 nucleotides agree with TRBD1. This CDR3 is 18 amino acids long. In germline, CDR1 is LNHDA, CDR2 SQIVND (reference sequence). V shed 5 bases, J shed 8 bases, and the junction held 20 bases outside the gene matches. Full variable domain (remainder filled in from reference TRBV19 and TRBJ1-5): DGGITQSPKYLFRKEGQNVTLSCEQNLNHDAMYWYRQDPGQGLRLIYYSQIVNDFQKGDIAEGYSVSREKKESFPLTVTSAQKNPTAFYLCASSAPGQGQRAGEPQHFGDGTRLSIL.

The chain employs TRBV4-3 and TRBJ1-2; the D is unclear. The CDR3 consists of 13 residues. Germline CDR1 is LGHNA and CDR2 is YSLEER. The ends were cut back, 6 bases at V and 6 bases at J, with 14 bases in the middle. The CDR3 spells CASSTVAGNGYTF. The CDR3 region has the DNA TGCGCCAGCAGTACTGTTGCCGGGAATGGCTACACCTTC.

A single count supports this clone. The rearrangement links TRBV29-1 to TRBJ1-2; D is undetermined. The V gene's germline CDR1 is SQVTM and CDR2 ANQGSEA. V was pared by 3 bases and J by 4 bases, with 12 bases between. The CDR3 length is 13 residues. The CDR3 protein is CSVDSDIGYGYTF. CDR3 bases: TGCAGCGTTGATAGTGATATTGGCTATGGCTACACCTTC.

The rearrangement joins TRBV11-2 to TRBJ2-5, with D uncertain. V was shortened by 3 bases and J by 5 bases, with 13 bases between the two germline ends. The CDR3 contains 14 residues. The germline V gene encodes CDR1 SGHAT and CDR2 FQNNGV. The DNA of the CDR3 is TGTGCCAGCAGCTTTGGCAGTTATTGGGAGACCCAGTACTTC. This gives the protein CASSFGSYWETQYF.

Only one count was recorded for this clone. J is TRBJ2-1 and V is TRBV4-2; D is undetermined. The V end was cut by 2 bases, the J end by 2 bases, with 7 bases between. CDR3 size: 14 residues. The germline CDR1 and CDR2 sequences are LGHNA and YNFKEQ. The chain's CDR3 is CASSQSLPYNEQFF. Here the CDR3 DNA reads TGTGCCAGCAGCCAATCTCTACCCTACAATGAGCAGTTCTTC.

The gene calls are TRBV5-1 and TRBJ1-6; tentative D call: TRBD1 (5 bases). Germline V gene lookup returns CDR1 SGHRS and CDR2 YFSETQ. The CDR3 consists of 17 residues. Deletions cut 0 bases from V and 7 bases from J, with 17 bases between. This chain's CDR3 is CASSLGALREGNSPLHF. The DNA of the CDR3 is TGCGCCAGCAGCTTGGGGGCCCTCAGGGAGGGGAATTCACCCCTCCACTTT.

The chain couples TRBV4-1 to TRBJ2-5, with 7 bases identical to TRBD2. CDR3 length: 16 residues. The V segment lost 2 bases and the J segment 2 bases; nucleotides outside the gene matches: 8. Germline CDR1 reads MGHRA; CDR2 reads YSYEKL. CDR3 nucleotides: TGCGCCAGCAGCCAAATTGACGGGGGGAGGCAAGAGACCCAGTACTTC. This gives the protein CASSQIDGGRQETQYF.

This rearrangement joins TRBV5-5 to TRBJ2-3; D is unresolved. The V end was cut by 0 bases, the J end by 0 bases, with 5 bases between. Germline loops: CDR1 SGHKS, CDR2 YYEKEE (reference sequence). The CDR3 has 14 amino acids. The CDR3 protein is CASSLGPSTDTQYF. CDR3 coding DNA: TGTGCCAGCAGCTTGGGGCCGAGCACAGATACGCAGTATTTT.

This clone has a single count. This chain uses TRBV11-2 with TRBJ1-3, with 7 nucleotides matching TRBD1. J gave up 8 bases and V 5 bases, and 12 bases lay outside the gene matches. The CDR3 contains 15 residues. Germline CDR1 reads SGHAT; CDR2 reads FQNNGV. CDR3 nucleotides: TGTGCCAGCAGCAAGCAGGGGGGATTTGGGGACACCATATATTTT. Translated: CASSKQGGFGDTIYF. The variable domain in full, with the rest retrieved from reference TRBV11-2 and TRBJ1-3, is EAGVAQSPRYKIIEKRQSVAFWCNPISGHATLYWYQQILGQGPKLLIQFQNNGVVDDSQLPKDRFSAERLKGVDSTLKIQPAKLEDSAVYLCASSKQGGFGDTIYFGEGSWLTVV.

The chain couples TRBV19 to TRBJ2-1; TRBD2 is a possible D gene (6 bases). Germline V gene sequence: CDR1 LNHDA, CDR2 SQIVND (reference sequence). CDR3 length: 13 residues. V lost 10 bases to trimming and J lost 1 base, with 11 bases between them. CDR3 region: CATGLGSYNEQFF. CDR3 nucleotides: TGTGCCACGGGACTGGGGTCCTACAATGAGCAGTTCTTC.

V usage is TRBV27 and J usage is TRBJ2-1; TRBD2 matches at 13 bases. This CDR3 is built from 16 residues. The V gene's germline CDR1 is MNHEY and CDR2 SMNVEV (reference sequence). Unmatched junction bases numbered 4, after V lost 2 bases and J lost 6 bases. The CDR3 here is CASSLGTSGKVNEQFF. The CDR3 DNA is TGTGCCAGCAGTTTAGGGACTAGCGGGAAAGTCAATGAGCAGTTCTTC.

This clone appeared a single time. V and J are TRBV28 and TRBJ1-6, with 10 positions matching TRBD1. The CDR3 is 17 residues long. Trimming cost V 2 bases and J 6 bases; bases outside gene matches: 7. Germline values: CDR1 MDHEN, CDR2 SYDVKM. CDR3 in amino acids: CASSLAGTGDFNSPLHF. The CDR3 DNA sequence: TGTGCCAGCAGTTTAGCCGGGACAGGGGACTTTAATTCACCCCTCCACTTT.

The rearrangement uses TRBV18 and TRBJ1-1, with 8 positions matching TRBD1. V gave up 6 bases and J gave up 3 bases; unmatched junction bases: 3. The germline V gene encodes CDR1 KGHSH and CDR2 LQKENI. The CDR3 loop spans 13 amino acids. CDR3 sequence: CASSSTGDTEAFF. The CDR3 coding sequence is TGTGCCAGCTCTTCGACAGGGGACACTGAAGCTTTCTTT.

CDR3 amino acids: CSVEDLAQGQKAFF. The CDR3 nucleotides are TGCAGCGTTGAAGACCTCGCCCAGGGCCAAAAAGCTTTCTTT. The rearrangement joins TRBV29-1 to TRBJ1-1; tentatively, D is TRBD1 (5 bases). Germline V CDR1 and CDR2: SQVTM, ANQGSEA. This CDR3 contains 14 residues. V was pared by 0 bases and J by 9 bases, with 17 bases between.

This chain links TRBV5-1 with TRBJ2-1; 16 bases align to TRBD2. The CDR3 contains 15 residues. The germline CDR1 and CDR2 sequences are SGHRS and YFSETQ. The trim removed 4 bases at V and 8 bases at J, leaving 3 bases unmatched. CDR3 sequence reads: CASSTGLAGGYEQFF. The CDR3 DNA follows: TGCGCCAGCAGCACGGGACTAGCGGGAGGGTATGAGCAGTTCTTC.

The chain has TRBV29-1 and TRBJ2-3, with 12 positions matching TRBD2. V gave up 4 bases and J gave up 1 base; unmatched junction bases: 12. Germline V gene data show CDR1 as SQVTM and CDR2 as ANQGSEA. This CDR3 comprises 18 residues. The CDR3 spells CSVVGQGTSGPRTDTQYF. CDR3 bases: TGCAGCGTTGTAGGCCAGGGGACTAGCGGGCCCCGCACAGATACGCAGTATTTT.

The chain links TRBV7-9 to TRBJ2-3; D is unclear. Looked up from germline, CDR1 is SEHNR and CDR2 is FQNEAQ (reference sequence). The CDR3 is 15 amino acids. The V end lost 2 bases, the J end lost 0 bases, and 9 bases lay between the germline ends. The CDR3 sequence: CASSLSSPSTDTQYF. The CDR3 DNA reads TGTGCCAGCAGCTTATCCAGTCCTAGCACAGATACGCAGTATTTT.

Here the CDR3 DNA reads TGTGCCAGCAGTCCTGACAGGGTAGGCGGGGAGCTGTTTTTT. Protein product: CASSPDRVGGELFF. The rearrangement uses TRBV2 and TRBJ2-2; TRBD1 agrees at 7 bases. CDR3 length: 14 residues. The trim removed 5 bases at V and 7 bases at J, leaving 7 bases unmatched. From germline, CDR1 is SNHLY and CDR2 FYNNEI.